This TCR beta chain was obtained from a study of OX40 agonist ivuxolimab in advanced cancers. The study in broad terms: Ivuxolimab was an agonistic, fully human IgG2 monoclonal antibody directed against OX40 (CD134), a costimulatory receptor. Intravenous ivuxolimab was administered to patients every 2 weeks at six dose levels: 0.01, 0.1, 0.3, 1.5, 3 and 10 mg/kg. Among the approximately 50 dose-escalation patients, 19 had hepatocellular carcinoma, about 15 melanoma, 9 renal cell carcinoma and 9 head and neck cancer. In the dose-escalation cohort, 75% to 90% of patients were male, and the mean age was 60 years with a range of about 20 to 79. Prior anti-PD-1, anti-PD-L1 or anti-CTLA-4 therapy was permitted, and 30% to 50% of dose-escalation patients had received checkpoint inhibitors. Partial responses occurred in three dose-escalation patients, of whom one had hepatocellular carcinoma and two had cutaneous melanoma. Peripheral TCRbeta sequencing was intended to test whether TCR sequence diversity was altered and clonal T-cell expansion was caused by ivuxolimab. The paper covers the monotherapy dose-escalation part of the phase I ivuxolimab trial, which included N ≈ 50 patients.

With regard to this clone: Its specific antigen is unknown. Base quality data are lacking; no much larger clone is found one base away.

For sequencing of the TCRbeta CDR3 region, genomic DNA was extracted from the sorted cells. The immunoSEQ Assay was used for sequencing of TCRbeta CDR3 regions. TCRdb took this table from immuneACCESS and kept in-frame rearrangements with V and J called. Such tables lack part of the clones; where checked against another copy, unresolved V genes explain under half of the gap, and the rest is unexplained. Recorded for this sample are around 44,000 clones; 86% of them occurred a single time. The top ten clones comprise around an eighth of the sample. The trial excluded patients who had a history of autoimmune disease or who were on systemic immunosuppression. Peripheral blood for TCR sequencing was collected from all dose cohorts at baseline, on cycle 4 day 1, and on cycle 7 day 1. The samples were drawn from a first-in-human, open-label, multicenter phase I dose-escalation trial of ivuxolimab. Adults with locally advanced or metastatic melanoma, renal cell, hepatocellular, or head and neck squamous cell carcinoma were enrolled in the trial. CD4+ and CD8+ T cells were sorted separately from peripheral blood before TCR sequencing.

V lost 6 bases and J lost 0 bases; the stretch between them is 18 bases long. The CDR3 sequence holds 17 residues, the cysteine and phenylalanine included. The DNA shown is the 51-base CDR3, in frame from base 1. The germline V gene (reference sequence) supplies CDR1 MNHEY and CDR2 SMNVEV. What the work shows at the level of the full study, not this receptor alone: Antigen specificity was not determined for the clonally expanded peripheral T cells. After ivuxolimab, more expanded clones were found on average in CD8+ T cells than in CD4+ T cells. At doses of 0.1 to 3.0 mg/kg, clonal expansion of both CD4+ and CD8+ blood T cells was observed from baseline to week 6. In the 0.1-3.0 mg/kg groups, partial responders were among the patients with the lowest normalized peripheral clonal expansion, particularly in CD8+ T cells. Low levels of normalized T-cell clonal expansion were also shown by some nonresponding patients.

The chain is assembled from TRBV27 and TRBJ1-5; the D gene is perhaps TRBD1, from 5 matching bases. This clonotype was sampled from an adult with an advanced solid tumor such as melanoma, head and neck, liver or kidney cancer. This material consisted of CD4+ or CD8+ T cells sorted from blood, taken in a trial of the OX40 agonist ivuxolimab. In nucleotide form, the sequence is TGTGCCAGCAGCGCCAACCGGGGGACCTATAGCAATCAGCCCCAGCATTTT. This is translated as CASSANRGTYSNQPQHF.